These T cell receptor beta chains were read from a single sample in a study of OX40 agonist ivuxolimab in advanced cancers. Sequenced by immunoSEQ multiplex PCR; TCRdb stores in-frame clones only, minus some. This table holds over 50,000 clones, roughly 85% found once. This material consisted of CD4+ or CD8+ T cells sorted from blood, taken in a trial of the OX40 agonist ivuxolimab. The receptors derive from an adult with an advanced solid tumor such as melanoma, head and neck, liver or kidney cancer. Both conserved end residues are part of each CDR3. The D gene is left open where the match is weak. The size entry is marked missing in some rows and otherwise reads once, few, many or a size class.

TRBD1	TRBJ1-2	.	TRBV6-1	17	CASSESPTGGNVYGYTF	TGTGCCAGCAGTGAATCGCCGACAGGGGGCAACGTCTATGGCTACACCTTC
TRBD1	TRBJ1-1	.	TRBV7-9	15	CASMWTGAVNTEAFF	TGTGCCAGCATGTGGACAGGGGCGGTGAACACTGAAGCTTTCTTT
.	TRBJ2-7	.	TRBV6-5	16	CASSYSISEVSYEQYF	TGTGCCAGCAGTTACTCGATATCCGAGGTCTCCTACGAGCAGTACTTC
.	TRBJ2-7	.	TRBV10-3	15	CAIRWEGARSAEQYF	TGTGCCATCAGATGGGAGGGGGCGCGTTCCGCCGAGCAGTACTTC
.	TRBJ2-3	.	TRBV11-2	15	CASSLTVLAMNTQYF	TGTGCCAGCAGCTTGACGGTCCTAGCTATGAATACGCAGTATTTT
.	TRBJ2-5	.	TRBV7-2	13	CASSLQGQETQYF	TGTGCCAGCAGCTTACAGGGCCAAGAGACCCAGTACTTC
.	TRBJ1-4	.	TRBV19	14	CASSSPGDNEKLFF	TGTGCCAGTAGTTCCCCAGGGGATAATGAAAAACTGTTTTTT
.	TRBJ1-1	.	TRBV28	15	CASSPHTEPNTEAFF	TGTGCCAGCAGTCCCCACACCGAGCCTAACACTGAAGCTTTCTTT
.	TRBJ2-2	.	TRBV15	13	CATSRDPYGELFF	TGTGCCACCAGCAGAGATCCATACGGGGAGCTGTTTTTT
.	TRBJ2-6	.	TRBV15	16	CATSRNPGVGANVLTF	TGTGCCACCAGCAGAAACCCGGGGGTGGGGGCCAACGTCCTGACTTTC
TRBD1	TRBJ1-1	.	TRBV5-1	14	CASSSGQGGTEAFF	TGCGCCAGCAGCTCTGGACAGGGTGGCACTGAAGCTTTCTTT
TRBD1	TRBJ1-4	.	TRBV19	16	CASSLQGPATNEKLFF	TGTGCCAGTAGTCTACAGGGGCCCGCAACTAATGAAAAACTGTTTTTT
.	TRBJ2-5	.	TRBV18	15	CASSPGGRVQETQYF	TGTGCCAGCTCACCGGGGGGACGCGTCCAAGAGACCCAGTACTTC
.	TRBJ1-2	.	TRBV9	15	CASSVNPLRGDGYTF	TGTGCCAGCAGCGTAAATCCATTAAGGGGGGATGGCTACACCTTC
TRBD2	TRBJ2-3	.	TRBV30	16	CALGKLAGGPGDTQYF	TGTGCCCTTGGAAAGTTAGCGGGAGGGCCCGGAGATACGCAGTATTTT
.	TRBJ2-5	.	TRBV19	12	CASQGPQETQYF	TGTGCCAGTCAGGGCCCCCAAGAGACCCAGTACTTC
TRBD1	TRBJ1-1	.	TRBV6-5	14	CASRKQGGGTEAFF	TGTGCCAGCAGGAAACAGGGGGGGGGCACTGAAGCTTTCTTT
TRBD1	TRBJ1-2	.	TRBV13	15	CASSHWTGGGYGYTF	TGTGCCAGCAGCCATTGGACAGGGGGCGGCTATGGCTACACCTTC
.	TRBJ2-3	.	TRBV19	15	CASRPTSAAVETQYF	TGTGCCAGTAGGCCTACGAGTGCGGCGGTGGAAACGCAGTATTTT
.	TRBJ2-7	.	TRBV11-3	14	CASSSHRTAYEQYF	TGTGCCAGCAGCTCACACCGGACAGCCTACGAGCAGTACTTC
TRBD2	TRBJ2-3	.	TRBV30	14	CAWNSGRGTDTQYF	TGTGCCTGGAATAGCGGGAGAGGCACAGATACGCAGTATTTT
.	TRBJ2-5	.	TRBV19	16	CASSIGGLRLKETQYF	TGTGCCAGTAGTATAGGAGGTCTTCGTCTAAAAGAGACCCAGTACTTC
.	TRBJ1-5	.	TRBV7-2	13	CASSSTGIQPQHF	TGTGCCAGCAGTTCTACAGGGATTCAGCCCCAGCATTTT
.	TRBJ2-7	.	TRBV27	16	CASRELGGRGTYEQYF	TGTGCCAGCAGGGAACTGGGGGGCCGGGGGACCTACGAGCAGTACTTC
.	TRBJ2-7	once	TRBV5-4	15	CASSLGPGAHDEQYF	TGTGCCAGCAGCTTGGGCCCAGGGGCCCATGACGAGCAGTACTTC
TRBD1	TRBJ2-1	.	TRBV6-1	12	CASSAIGTVQFF	TGTGCCAGCAGTGCCATAGGGACAGTGCAGTTCTTC
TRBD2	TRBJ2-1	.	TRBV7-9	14	CASSLSSGGFEQFF	TGTGCCAGCAGCCTATCCTCGGGAGGTTTTGAGCAGTTCTTC
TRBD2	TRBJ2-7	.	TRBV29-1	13	CSAKGSGGLEQYF	TGCAGCGCTAAGGGCTCGGGAGGGCTCGAGCAGTACTTC
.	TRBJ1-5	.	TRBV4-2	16	CASSQDHRALNQPQHF	TGTGCCAGCAGCCAAGATCACAGGGCATTAAATCAGCCCCAGCATTTT
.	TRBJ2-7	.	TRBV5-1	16	CASSLEIGQPPYEQYF	TGCGCCAGCAGCTTGGAAATTGGACAGCCACCCTACGAGCAGTACTTC
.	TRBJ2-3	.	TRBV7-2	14	CASSRERSTDTQYF	TGTGCCAGCTCCCGGGAACGAAGCACAGATACGCAGTATTTT
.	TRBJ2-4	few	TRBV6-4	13	CATSTGPSDIQYF	TGTGCCACTTCGACAGGCCCGTCTGACATTCAGTACTTC
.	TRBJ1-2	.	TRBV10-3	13	CAISESGVGGYTF	TGTGCCATCAGTGAGTCAGGCGTCGGAGGCTACACCTTC
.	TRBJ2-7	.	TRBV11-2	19	CASSLYLGGSAPRSYEQYF	TGTGCCAGCAGCTTATATCTCGGGGGTAGCGCACCCCGTTCCTACGAGCAGTACTTC
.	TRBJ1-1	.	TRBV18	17	CASSPRAAGAGATEAFF	TGTGCCAGCTCACCAAGGGCAGCGGGCGCGGGTGCCACTGAAGCTTTCTTT
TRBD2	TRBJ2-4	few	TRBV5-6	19	CASSFLAGVRLGAKNIQYF	TGTGCCAGCAGCTTCCTAGCGGGAGTACGATTGGGGGCCAAAAACATTCAGTACTTC
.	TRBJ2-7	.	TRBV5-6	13	CASSLNLYYEQYF	TGTGCCAGCAGCTTGAACTTGTACTACGAGCAGTACTTC
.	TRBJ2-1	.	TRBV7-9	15	CASSPRGSLDNEQFF	TGTGCCAGCAGCCCTAGGGGGTCGCTTGACAATGAGCAGTTCTTC
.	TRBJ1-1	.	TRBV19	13	CASSIAPDAEAFF	TGTGCCAGTAGTATAGCCCCTGACGCTGAAGCTTTCTTT
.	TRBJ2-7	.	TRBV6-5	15	CASSFTGTSQYEQYF	TGTGCCAGCAGTTTTACCGGGACCTCTCAGTACGAGCAGTACTTC
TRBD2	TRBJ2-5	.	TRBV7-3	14	CASSSQSGAETQYF	TGTGCCAGCAGCTCCCAGAGCGGGGCCGAGACCCAGTACTTC
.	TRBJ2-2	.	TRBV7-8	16	CASSLVSIPGAGELFF	TGTGCCAGCAGCTTAGTAAGCATACCGGGAGCTGGGGAGCTGTTTTTT
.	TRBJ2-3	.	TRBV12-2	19	CASRLAGGEAGMGGDTQYF	TGTGCAAGTCGCTTAGCGGGTGGTGAAGCGGGGATGGGGGGAGATACGCAGTATTTT
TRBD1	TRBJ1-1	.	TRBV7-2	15	CASSSIGTGGTEAFF	TGTGCCAGCAGCTCGATCGGGACAGGGGGGACTGAAGCTTTCTTT